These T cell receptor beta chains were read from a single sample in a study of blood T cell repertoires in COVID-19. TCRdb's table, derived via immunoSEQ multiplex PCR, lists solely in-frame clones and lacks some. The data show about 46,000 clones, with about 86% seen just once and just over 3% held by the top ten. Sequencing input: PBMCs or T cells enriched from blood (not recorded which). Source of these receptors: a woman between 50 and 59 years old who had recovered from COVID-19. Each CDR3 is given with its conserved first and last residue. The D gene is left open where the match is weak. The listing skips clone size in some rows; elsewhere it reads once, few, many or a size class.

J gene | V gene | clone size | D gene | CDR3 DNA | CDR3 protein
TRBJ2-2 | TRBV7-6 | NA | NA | TGTGCCAGCAGCCGAGCGGGCTTCGGGGAGCTGTTTTTT | CASSRAGFGELFF
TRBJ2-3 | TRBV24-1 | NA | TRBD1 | TGTGCCACCAGTGATGGCCGGGACAGGATAACAGATACGCAGTATTTT | CATSDGRDRITDTQYF
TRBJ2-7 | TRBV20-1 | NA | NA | TGCAGTGCCATCGACAGGTTGCAGCAGTACTTC | CSAIDRLQQYF
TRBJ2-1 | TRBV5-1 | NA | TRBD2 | TGCGCCAGCAGCTTGGGAGCTAGCGGGCGTAGCAATGAGCAGTTCTTC | CASSLGASGRSNEQFF
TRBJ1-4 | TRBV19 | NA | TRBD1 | TGTGCCAGTAGTCCACCAAGGACCGGGACAGGGAATGAAAAACTGTTTTTT | CASSPPRTGTGNEKLFF
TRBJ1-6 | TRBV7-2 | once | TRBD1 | TGTGCCAGCAGCGGACACAGGGGGCGTACCTCACCCCTCCACTTT | CASSGHRGRTSPLHF
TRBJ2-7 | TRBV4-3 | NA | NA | TGCGCCAGCAGCGAAGGGGCCGAAGGCGAGCAGTACTTC | CASSEGAEGEQYF
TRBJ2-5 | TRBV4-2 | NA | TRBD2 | TGTGCCAGCAGCCAAGAGCGGGGGACTAGCGGGAGGGAAGAGACCCAGTACTTC | CASSQERGTSGREETQYF
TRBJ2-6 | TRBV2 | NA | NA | TGTGCCGGACACAGCTCTGGGGCCAACGTCCTGACTTTC | CAGHSSGANVLTF
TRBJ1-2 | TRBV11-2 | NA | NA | TGTGCCAGCAGCTACACAGGGATGGGCTATGGCTACACCTTC | CASSYTGMGYGYTF
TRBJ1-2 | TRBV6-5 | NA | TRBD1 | TGTGCCAGCAGGGGGACAGAGCTCTATGGCTACACCTTC | CASRGTELYGYTF
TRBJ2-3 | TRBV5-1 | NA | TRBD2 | TGCGCCAGCAGTTCCGGGACTAGCCCCACAGATACGCAGTATTTT | CASSSGTSPTDTQYF
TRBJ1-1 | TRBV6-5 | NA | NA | TGTGCCAGCAGTTCGGGATGGGCGGACACTGAAGCTTTCTTT | CASSSGWADTEAFF
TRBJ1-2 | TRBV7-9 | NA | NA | TGTGCCAGCAGCTTTTCAACCGTGGAGGGCTACACCTTC | CASSFSTVEGYTF
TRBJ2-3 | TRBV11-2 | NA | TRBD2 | TGTGCCAGCAGTCCTGGACTAGCGGGAGTAGATACGCAGTATTTT | CASSPGLAGVDTQYF
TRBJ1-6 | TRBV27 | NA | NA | TGTGCCAGCAGTTATACTACTGTAAATTCACCCCTCCACTTT | CASSYTTVNSPLHF
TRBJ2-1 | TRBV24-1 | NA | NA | TGTGCCACCGAAACCTACAGCCCCAATGAGCAGTTCTTC | CATETYSPNEQFF
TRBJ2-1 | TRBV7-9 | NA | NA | TGTGCCAGCAGCTTAGACCGGGGATCAAGCTCCTACAATGAGCAGTTCTTC | CASSLDRGSSSYNEQFF
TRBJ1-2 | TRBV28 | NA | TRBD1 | TGTGCCAGCAACTCCGGGACAGGGCGCTCTGATGGCTACACCTTC | CASNSGTGRSDGYTF
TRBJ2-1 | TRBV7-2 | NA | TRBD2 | TGTGCCAGCAGCTTAGAACTAGCGGGAGTGAATGAGCAGTTCTTC | CASSLELAGVNEQFF
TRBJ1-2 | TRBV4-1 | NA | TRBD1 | TGCGCCAGCAGCCAAAACACACAGGGGGCTGACGGCTACACCTTC | CASSQNTQGADGYTF
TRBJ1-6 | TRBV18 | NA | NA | TGTGCCAGCTCACCGGATGGCACGACAGAAGGACCCCTCCACTTT | CASSPDGTTEGPLHF
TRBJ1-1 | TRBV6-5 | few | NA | TGTGCCAGCAGTCCAGGGGTCTACGCTGAAGCTTTCTTT | CASSPGVYAEAFF
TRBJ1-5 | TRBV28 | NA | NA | TGTGCCAGCAGTTTAGAGAGGGGGGGGTCTAGCAATCAGCCCCAGCATTTT | CASSLERGGSSNQPQHF
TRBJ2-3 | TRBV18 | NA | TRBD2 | TGTGCCAGCTCACCACCGGGACTAGCGGGAGGAACCACAGATACGCAGTATTTT | CASSPPGLAGGTTDTQYF
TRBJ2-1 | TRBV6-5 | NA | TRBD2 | TGTGCCAGCAGTTACGGAGCGGGAGTTCTTAGTGAGCAGTTCTTC | CASSYGAGVLSEQFF